This T cell receptor (beta chain) comes out of a study of CD8 T cells in Susac syndrome. This clonotype was counted a single time. With random hexamers, 0.5 to 1 ug RNA was reverse transcribed. TCRdb processed the immunoSEQ multiplex PCR reads anew with MiXCR; each CDR3 protein has one entry. The sample contains some 400,000 distinct CDR3 sequences, 85% of which appear only once. CDR1 is SGHVS, CDR2 FNYEAQ, per germline. The CDR3 sequence is 18 residues long. V was pared by 4 bases and J by 3 bases, with 17 bases of the junction left unmatched. The specimen was CD8+ T cells from PBMCs. The chain carries TRBV7-6 and TRBJ2-7; 8 positions agree with TRBD1. The origin of this receptor is a human donor with multiple sclerosis. CDR3 protein: CASSSGQVKGGYDYEQYF. DNA of the CDR3: TGTGCCAGCAGCTCGGGACAGGTAAAGGGGGGATACGACTACGAGCAGTACTTC.